This TCR beta chain was sequenced during a study of T-cell memory formation after mild COVID-19. Background on the study: In these data, TCR clusters were largely donor specific.

Points on this clonotype: Its antigen is undetermined.

Constant-segment primers were used for 5'RACE, and the resulting TCR alpha and TCR beta cDNA libraries carried sample barcodes and UMIs. TCRdb re-called the 5' RACE reads through MiXCR, storing one row per CDR3 protein. There are under 50,000 distinct CDR3 sequences in the sample; 25% to 30% occur only once, and 43% lies in the top ten. Trimming removed 11 bases at V and 1 base at J, with 14 bases between. Germline lookup yields CDR1 MNHEY and CDR2 SVGAGI. There are 13 residues in the CDR3. General study results and limits: Clones that contracted clustered mainly in CM and EM if CD4+ and in EMRA if CD8+.

The chain uses TRBV6-5 and TRBJ1-2; D perhaps matches TRBD1 (6 bases). What was sequenced was PBMCs or a T cell subset sorted from them (not recorded which). The TCR was taken from a man between 18 and 29 years old who had mild COVID-19 (a few samples of this study predate the infection). Cell type and time point are not known. Here the CDR3 reads CASSGVLNYGYTF. The CDR3 DNA is TGTGCCTCATCAGGGGTCCTTAACTATGGCTACACCTTC.